Reported below is one T cell receptor beta chain. Its antigen is not known. This entry comes from a study of OX40 agonist ivuxolimab in advanced cancers. Findings and caveats of the study: Among patients with partial responses at 0.1-3.0 mg/kg, clonal expansion was among the lowest. There was clonal expansion of CD4+ and CD8+ blood T cells by week 6 at 0.1 to 3.0 mg/kg.

In germline, CDR1 is SGDLS, CDR2 YYNGEE. This CDR3 has 17 residues. V lost 3 bases, J lost 5 bases, and 9 bases stayed unmatched. Profiling relied on immunoSEQ multiplex PCR, and the TCRdb table lists in-frame clones only, not all of them. The sample contains tens of thousands of clones, approximately 92% of which appear only once. The source material was CD4+ or CD8+ T cells sorted from blood, sampled in a trial of the OX40 agonist ivuxolimab. This receptor was identified in an adult with an advanced solid tumor such as melanoma, head and neck, liver or kidney cancer. V is TRBV9 and J is TRBJ2-1; 12 bases match TRBD2. The DNA of the CDR3 is TGTGCCAGCAGCGACCCGATCCGACTAGCGGGAGACAATGAGCAGTTCTTC. Translation: CASSDPIRLAGDNEQFF.